The 10 T cell receptor beta chains in this list originate from one sample, sequenced in a study of cytomegalovirus exposure and HLA in healthy donors. 60 Vbeta and 13 Jbeta primers were used in PCR. Only in-frame clones appear in the TCRdb table, and some are missing; sequencing was by immunoSEQ multiplex PCR. The data contain fewer than 250,000 clones, 70% to 80% of them singletons. What was sequenced was PBMCs. All receptors derive from a male donor in good health and CMV-seropositive.

CDR3 coding DNA: TGTGCCAGCAGCGTGAAGCCCCTGGAGACCCAGTACTTC. It is translated as CASSVKPLETQYF. J is TRBJ2-5 and V is TRBV9; D is unclear. Germline CDR1 reads SGDLS; CDR2 reads YYNGEE. This CDR3 is built from 13 residues. V was shortened by 2 bases and J by 5 bases, with 10 bases between the two germline ends. Drawing the rest from reference TRBV9 and TRBJ2-5, the complete variable domain is DSGVTQTPKHLITATGQRVTLRCSPRSGDLSVYWYQQSLDQGLQFLIQYYNGEERAKGNILERFSAQQFPDLHSELNLSSLELGDSALYFCASSVKPLETQYFGPGTRLLVL.

The chain employs TRBV29-1 and TRBJ1-4; TRBD1 agrees at 8 bases. The CDR3 totals 12 residues. With 6 bases clipped from V and 12 bases from J, the junction kept 9 bases outside the gene matches. CDR1 and CDR2 (germline): SQVTM, ANQGSEA. Written as DNA, the CDR3 is TGCAGCGTGGGACAGGCCCCATTGGAACTGTTTTTT. Translating it yields CSVGQAPLELFF.

The chain has TRBV7-6 and TRBJ1-6; D is unclear. With 3 bases removed from V and 1 base from J, the gap between germline ends came to 7 bases. Germline CDR1 is SGHVS and CDR2 is FNYEAQ. The CDR3 length is 15 residues. CDR3 bases: TGTGCCAGCAGCTTGGGAGAATCCTATAATTCACCCCTCCACTTT. This codes for CASSLGESYNSPLHF. Looking up the rest from reference TRBV7-6 and TRBJ1-6 gives the full variable domain: GAGVSQSPRYKVTKRGQDVALRCDPISGHVSLYWYRQALGQGPEFLTYFNYEAQQDKSGLPNDRFSAERPEGSISTLTIQRTEQRDSAMYRCASSLGESYNSPLHFGNGTRLTVT.

The CDR3 reads CASSIPGTGERKLFF. The CDR3 DNA follows: TGTGCCAGTAGTATACCAGGGACAGGCGAAAGGAAACTGTTTTTT. The chain joins TRBV19 to TRBJ1-4, with 8 bases that match TRBD1. CDR1 LNHDA and CDR2 SQIVND come from the germline V gene (reference sequence). The J segment lost 11 bases and the V segment lost 2 bases, leaving 10 bases of the junction unmatched. The CDR3 extends over 15 amino acids.

The CDR3 region is CASSQDRSYRGRRGSPLHF. The CDR3 DNA reads as TGCGCCAGCAGCCAAGACCGCTCGTACAGGGGCCGCAGAGGTTCACCCCTCCACTTT. The rearrangement links TRBV4-1 to TRBJ1-6; 7 bases are shared with TRBD1. CDR3 size: 19 residues. Losses at the gene ends were 0 bases for V and 9 bases for J; bases not matched to a gene: 17. From germline, CDR1 is MGHRA and CDR2 YSYEKL.

This clone has only a few counts. The chain has TRBV7-8 and TRBJ2-7; 7 nucleotides agree with TRBD1. This CDR3 contains 17 residues. Germline-derived CDR1 and CDR2 are SGHVS and FQNEAQ. V was pared by 1 base and J by 3 bases, with 12 bases of the junction left unmatched. The CDR3 region has the DNA TGTGCCAGCAGCTTAGAAGGATTCGGACAGGTCAACTACGAGCAGTACTTC. Protein: CASSLEGFGQVNYEQYF.

V gene TRBV5-6 combines with J gene TRBJ2-7, with D possibly TRBD1 on 5 matching bases. The length of the CDR3 is 14 residues. The V end was cut by 0 bases, the J end by 2 bases, with 9 bases between. The germline CDR1 and CDR2 sequences are SGHDT and YYEEEE. The CDR3 DNA follows: TGTGCCAGCAGCTTGGACAGGATTGCCTACGAGCAGTACTTC. Protein product: CASSLDRIAYEQYF.

The rearrangement links TRBV7-8 to TRBJ2-5; possibly TRBD1 for D (7 bases). Germline V gives CDR1 SGHVS, CDR2 FQNEAQ. The length of the CDR3 is 18 residues. Trimming removed 1 base from V and 1 base from J, with 19 bases in between. The CDR3 loop is CASSLGAGGLAIQETQYF. CDR3 coding DNA: TGTGCCAGCAGCTTAGGGGCAGGGGGGCTGGCTATCCAAGAGACCCAGTACTTC.

V and J are TRBV18 and TRBJ2-7; D may be TRBD2 (6 bases). V lost 3 bases, J lost 5 bases, and 11 bases lay in between. Looked up from germline, CDR1 is KGHSH and CDR2 is LQKENI. The CDR3 spans 13 residues. The CDR3 sequence is CASSPAGGDEQYF. CDR3 in DNA: TGTGCCAGCTCACCGGCCGGGGGTGACGAGCAGTACTTC.

This chain uses TRBV11-2 with TRBJ2-1; D call uncertain. This CDR3 spans 13 amino acids. CDR1 and CDR2 (germline): SGHAT, FQNNGV. V was clipped by 0 bases and J by 6 bases, with 6 bases between them. The CDR3: CASSLDLRNEQFF. As DNA, the CDR3 is TGTGCCAGCAGCTTAGATCTACGCAATGAGCAGTTCTTC.